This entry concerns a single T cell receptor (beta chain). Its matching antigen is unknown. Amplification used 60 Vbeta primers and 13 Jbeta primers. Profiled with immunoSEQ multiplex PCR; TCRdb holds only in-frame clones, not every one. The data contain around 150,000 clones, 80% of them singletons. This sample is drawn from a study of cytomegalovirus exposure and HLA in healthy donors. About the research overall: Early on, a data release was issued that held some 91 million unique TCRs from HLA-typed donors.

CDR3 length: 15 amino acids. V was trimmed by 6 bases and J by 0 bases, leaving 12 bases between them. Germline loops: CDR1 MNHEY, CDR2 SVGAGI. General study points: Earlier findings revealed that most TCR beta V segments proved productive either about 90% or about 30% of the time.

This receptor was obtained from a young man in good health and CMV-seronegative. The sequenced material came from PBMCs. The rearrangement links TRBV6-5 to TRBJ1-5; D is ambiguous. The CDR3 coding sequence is TGTGCCAGCAGCTACCGACGGGATAGCAATCAGCCCCAGCATTTT. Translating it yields CASSYRRDSNQPQHF.